This paragraph covers one T cell receptor beta chain sequence. What it binds is not known. The data belong to a study of naive and memory T cell subsets. Study conclusions and caveats: Expression changes during T cell differentiation may affect RNA-based TCR counts. Over 90% of naive TCR sequences appeared only once, unlike memory subsets.

CD4 T cells were positively selected, then CD8 T cells from the CD4-negative fraction. This CDR3 is 16 amino acids long. Germline assignment: CDR1 SNHLY and CDR2 FYNNEI. The V segment lost 6 bases and the J segment 0 bases; nucleotides outside the gene matches: 2. Both TRBC1 and TRBC2 were covered by a beta constant-region primer of two equimolar oligonucleotides. TCRdb re-analysed the UMI-ligation and nested PCR reads in MiXCR, keeping a single row per CDR3 protein. Of 120,000 to 150,000 distinct CDR3 sequences detected, about a sixth appear once; the ten largest clones hold 0.14% to 0.15%. The chain joins TRBV2 to TRBJ2-3; 14 bases are a match to TRBD2. This sequence was found in a human donor in good health. The sequenced sample was naive CD4+ T cells from blood. The CDR3 sequence is CASSRTSGRSTDTQYF. The CDR3 bases are TGTGCCAGCAGCAGGACTAGCGGGAGGAGCACAGATACGCAGTATTTT. The whole variable domain, filled in from reference TRBV2 and TRBJ2-3, reads EPEVTQTPSHQVTQMGQEVILRCVPISNHLYFYWYRQILGQKVEFLVSFYNNEISEKSEIFDDQFSVERPDGSNFTLKIRSTKLEDSAMYFCASSRTSGRSTDTQYFGPGTRLTVL.